This is a list of T cell receptor beta chains from one sample in a study of T cell repertoires in cytomegalovirus infection. MiXCR was run by TCRdb on the reads, yielding one entry per CDR3 protein. Among fewer than 1,000,000 distinct CDR3 sequences listed, approximately 31% were seen once. For these TCRs, the target antigens are not known. Sequenced material: cultured CD8+ T cells from PBMCs, taken from culture after CMV antigen stimulation. The origin of the receptors is a human donor in good health (CMV status not recorded). Some clones in this sample may be carry-over from other donors' samples. Each CDR3 is given without its conserved first and last residue. Part of the rows lack a size; the others show once, few, many or a class for expanded clones.

clone_size	v_call	j_call	cdr3_aa
few	TRBV6-8	TRBJ1-5	ASSYSAGRGNQPQH
NA	TRBV12-3/TRBV12-4	TRBJ2-7	ASSLYVGTYEQY
NA	TRBV7-9	TRBJ2-5	ASSPPRGRDQETQY
NA	TRBV6-6	TRBJ1-3	ASSYPPSLANTIY
few	TRBV28	TRBJ1-1	ASSSDRGLSTEAF
many	TRBV12-3/TRBV12-4	TRBJ2-1	ASSSPEGSSYNEQF
NA	TRBV10-3	TRBJ1-1	AISESTGTEAF
NA	TRBV6-6	TRBJ1-2	ASSPSTVGYGYT
NA	TRBV7-9	TRBJ1-3	ASSNSYRGPGNTIY
NA	TRBV7-6	TRBJ1-3	VSSQGRPSSGNTIY
NA	TRBV11-2	TRBJ2-1	ASRYPGGPYNEQF
NA	TRBV6-6	TRBJ1-4	ASSEWGGERKLF
many	TRBV12-3/TRBV12-4	TRBJ1-1	ASSLSFTEAF
many	TRBV6-5	TRBJ2-5	ASSYWTQETQY
NA	TRBV6-2/TRBV6-3	TRBJ1-4	ASVQDQTTTNEKLF
few	TRBV20-1	TRBJ1-1	SADPQSSPEAF
few	TRBV14	TRBJ1-1	ASSQDWGESTEAF
NA	TRBV12-3/TRBV12-4	TRBJ1-1	ASIGNSNTEAF
NA	TRBV27	TRBJ2-5	ASSPGTVRYETQY
few	TRBV7-9	TRBJ2-7	ASSGRDFRTYEQY
NA	TRBV12-3/TRBV12-4	TRBJ2-2	ASSLDEALPGTGELF
many	TRBV7-6	TRBJ2-2	ASSPLAGIGTGELF
few	TRBV19	TRBJ2-2	ASSIDYLAGGELF
few	TRBV6-5	TRBJ2-1	ASSYPGQDLNEQF
NA	TRBV27	TRBJ2-5	ASSLWKRGTEETQY
NA	TRBV12-3/TRBV12-4	TRBJ2-2	ASSFEAPAGTGELL
few	TRBV15	TRBJ2-1	ATSRRDEQF
once	TRBV7-6	TRBJ2-3	ASSRSGDPTDTQY
NA	TRBV4-1	TRBJ1-2	ASCQTRTANYGYT
NA	TRBV28	TRBJ2-2	ASSLYGDTGELF
few	TRBV28	TRBJ1-1	ASSFSESGGEAF